This record covers a single T cell receptor beta chain. Its matching antigen is unknown. The CDR3 has 15 amino acids. Germline assignment: CDR1 SGHTA and CDR2 FQGNSA. Deletions cut 2 bases from V and 7 bases from J, with 14 bases between. The data were obtained in a study of CD8 T cells in ankylosing spondylitis. Study-level points and caveats: For ankylosing spondylitis blood, a TCR beta motif of fewer than 10 highly homologous variants appeared characteristic.

TCR beta libraries were made by quantitative 5'-RACE with molecular barcodes. MiXCR was run by TCRdb on the 5' RACE reads, yielding one entry per CDR3 protein. The sample has fewer than 500,000 distinct CDR3 sequences; about 22% are singletons. The clonotype was recovered from a male donor with ankylosing spondylitis. Sequences were obtained from blood, either unsorted or a sorted T cell fraction (not recorded which). V is TRBV7-2 and J is TRBJ1-4; D not certain. Here the CDR3 DNA reads TGTGCCAGCAGCTTAATCTATGGGGTTGGTGAAAAACTGTTTTTT. Translating gives CASSLIYGVGEKLFF.